The clone carrying this TCR beta chain was seen ten or more times. As yet, its antigen is unknown. Time point indicated: sample taken at primary tumor resection. TCRdb independently ran MiXCR on the 5' RACE reads; one entry per CDR3 protein. The table lists around 20,000 distinct CDR3 sequences, approximately 3% of them singletons. This specimen comes from a study of spatial heterogeneity in lung cancer. Broader study findings: Intratumoral expanded alpha and beta TCR counts were found to track tumor mutation counts.

The CDR3 extends over 14 amino acids. Per the germline V gene, CDR1 is SEHNR and CDR2 is FQNEAQ (reference sequence). Trimming removed 6 bases at V and 2 bases at J, with 14 bases between. This TCR was sampled from a male donor with early-stage non-small cell lung cancer. The sequenced sample was lung tumor tissue, obtained at surgery. The rearrangement links TRBV7-9 to TRBJ2-7; D is uncertain. In DNA, the CDR3 is TGTGCCAGCAGGGACGCTGCCGGTCCCTACGAGCAGTACTTC. Encoded protein: CASRDAAGPYEQYF. Looking up the rest from reference TRBV7-9 and TRBJ2-7 gives the full variable domain: DTGVSQNPRHKITKRGQNVTFRCDPISEHNRLYWYRQTLGQGPEFLTYFQNEAQLEKSRLLSDRFSAERPKGSFSTLEIQRTEQGDSAMYLCASRDAAGPYEQYFGPGTRLTVT.